This T cell receptor (beta chain) was retrieved from a study of PD-1 blockade in classical Hodgkin lymphoma. Concerning this clone: Its target is unknown.

Produced via immunoSEQ multiplex PCR; TCRdb's table is partial and in-frame only. The repertoire has around 53,000 clones, about 75% of them found once; the top ten carry approximately 12%. The time point denotes: cycle 4 day 1 (C4D1), after 6 weeks of nivolumab. Relapses following autologous stem cell transplantation were seen in all patients, with brentuximab vedotin exposure varying. Study-level points and caveats: Complete responders possessed baseline diversity comparable to newly diagnosed patients. Compared with baseline, CD4+ but not CD8+ TCR diversity had risen significantly by C4D1.

The starting material was peripheral blood mononuclear cells (PBMCs), obtained before the fourth cycle of nivolumab. The clonotype originates from a human donor with classical Hodgkin lymphoma.

The CDR3: CASSLEQGSNQPQHF. CDR3 sequence (DNA): TGTGCCAGCAGCTTAGAGCAGGGTAGCAATCAGCCCCAGCATTTT. The V call is TRBV7-8, the J call TRBJ1-5, with D perhaps matching TRBD1 (5 bases). V was cut by 1 base and J by 0 bases, with 7 bases left in between. In germline, CDR1 is SGHVS, CDR2 FQNEAQ. The CDR3 is 15 residues long. The full variable domain, completed using reference TRBV7-8 and TRBJ1-5, is GAGVSQSPRYKVAKRGQDVALRCDPISGHVSLFWYQQALGQGPEFLTYFQNEAQLDKSGLPSDRFFAERPEGSVSTLKIQRTQQEDSAVYLCASSLEQGSNQPQHFGDGTRLSIL.